This T cell receptor (beta chain) is from a study of blood T cell repertoires in COVID-19. The CDR3 extends over 13 amino acids. Germline-derived CDR1 and CDR2 are SGHTA and FQGTGA. The ends lost 5 bases at V and 3 bases at J; junction bases unmatched: 3. Per the original data handling: Counts of nucleated cells, estimated from reference gene primer amplification, were obtained. Libraries were prepared by immunoSEQ multiplex PCR; TCRdb keeps only in-frame clonotypes and omits some of them. V, J and clone size were drawn from that table, and D and trimming were deduced from the DNA. The repertoire holds approximately 290,000 clones, with 90% as singletons. Recruits, aged about 18 to 100 years, lived in 24 US areas.

The chain is built from TRBV7-3 and TRBJ1-2; 7 bases match TRBD1. Sequencing used PBMCs or T cells enriched from blood (not recorded which). The sequence derives from a woman in her late teens or twenties with acute COVID-19. The CDR3 DNA reads as TGTGCCAGCAGCCCCCAGGGGGACTATGGCTACACCTTC. It translates to CASSPQGDYGYTF.